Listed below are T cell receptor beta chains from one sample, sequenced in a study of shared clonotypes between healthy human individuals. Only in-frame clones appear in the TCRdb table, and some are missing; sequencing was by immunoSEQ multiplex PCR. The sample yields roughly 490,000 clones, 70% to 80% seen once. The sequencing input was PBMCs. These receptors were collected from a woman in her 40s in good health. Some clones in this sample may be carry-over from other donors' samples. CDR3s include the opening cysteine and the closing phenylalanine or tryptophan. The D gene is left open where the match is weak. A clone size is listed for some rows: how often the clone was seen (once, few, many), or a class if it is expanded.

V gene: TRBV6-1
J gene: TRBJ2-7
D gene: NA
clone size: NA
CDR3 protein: CASRTPAYEQYF
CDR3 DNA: TGTGCCAGCAGAACCCCTGCTTACGAGCAGTACTTC

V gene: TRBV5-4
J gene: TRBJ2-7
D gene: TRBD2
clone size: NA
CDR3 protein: CASSLRTSGTYEQYF
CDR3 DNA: TGTGCCAGCAGCCTGCGGACTAGCGGGACCTACGAGCAGTACTTC

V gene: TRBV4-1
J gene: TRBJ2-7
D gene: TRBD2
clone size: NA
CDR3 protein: CASSQVVLADRGEQYF
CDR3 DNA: TGCGCCAGCAGCCAAGTCGTGCTAGCGGATAGGGGCGAGCAGTACTTC

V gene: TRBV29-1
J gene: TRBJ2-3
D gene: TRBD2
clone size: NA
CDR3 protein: CSVNGLAGTDTQYF
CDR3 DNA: TGCAGCGTTAACGGACTAGCGGGAACAGATACGCAGTATTTT

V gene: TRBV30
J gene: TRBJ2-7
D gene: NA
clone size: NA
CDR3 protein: CAWSRSYEQYF
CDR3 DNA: TGTGCCTGGAGTCGGAGCTACGAGCAGTACTTC

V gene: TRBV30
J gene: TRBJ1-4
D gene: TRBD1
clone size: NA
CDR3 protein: CAWSVPGQGGEKLFF
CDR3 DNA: TGTGCCTGGAGTGTTCCGGGACAGGGAGGAGAAAAACTGTTTTTT

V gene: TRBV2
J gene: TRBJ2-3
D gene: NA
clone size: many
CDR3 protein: CASRSAFSTDTQYF
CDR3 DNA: TGTGCCAGCAGATCGGCCTTTTCCACAGATACGCAGTATTTT

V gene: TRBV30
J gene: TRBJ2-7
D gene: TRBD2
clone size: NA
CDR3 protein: CAWSVPKTSGTYAQYF
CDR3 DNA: TGTGCCTGGAGTGTACCAAAGACTAGCGGTACCTACGCGCAGTACTTC

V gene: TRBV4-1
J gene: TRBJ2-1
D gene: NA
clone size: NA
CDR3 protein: CASSQGRGNNNEQFF
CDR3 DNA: TGCGCCAGCAGCCAAGGGCGGGGAAACAACAATGAGCAGTTCTTC

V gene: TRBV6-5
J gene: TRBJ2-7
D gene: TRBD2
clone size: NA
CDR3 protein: CASSLGWTSFYEQYF
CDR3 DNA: TGTGCCAGCAGTCTGGGATGGACTAGCTTTTACGAGCAGTACTTC